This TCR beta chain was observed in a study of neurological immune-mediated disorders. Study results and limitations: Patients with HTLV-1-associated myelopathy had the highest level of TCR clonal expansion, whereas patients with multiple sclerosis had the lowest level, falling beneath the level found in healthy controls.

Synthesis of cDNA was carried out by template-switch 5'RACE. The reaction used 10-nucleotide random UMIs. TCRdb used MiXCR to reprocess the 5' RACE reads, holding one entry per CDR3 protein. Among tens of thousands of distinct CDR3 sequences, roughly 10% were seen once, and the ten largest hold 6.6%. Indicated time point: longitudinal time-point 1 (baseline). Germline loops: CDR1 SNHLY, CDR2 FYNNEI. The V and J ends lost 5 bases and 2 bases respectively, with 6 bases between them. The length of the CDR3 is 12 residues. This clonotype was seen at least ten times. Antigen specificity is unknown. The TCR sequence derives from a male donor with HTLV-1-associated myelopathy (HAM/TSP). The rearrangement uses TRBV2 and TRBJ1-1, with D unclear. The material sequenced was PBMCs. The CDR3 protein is CASSSANTEAFF. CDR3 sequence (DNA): TGTGCCAGCAGTTCAGCTAACACTGAAGCTTTCTTT. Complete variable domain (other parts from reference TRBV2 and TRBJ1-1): EPEVTQTPSHQVTQMGQEVILRCVPISNHLYFYWYRQILGQKVEFLVSFYNNEISEKSEIFDDQFSVERPDGSNFTLKIRSTKLEDSAMYFCASSSANTEAFFGQGTRLTVV.